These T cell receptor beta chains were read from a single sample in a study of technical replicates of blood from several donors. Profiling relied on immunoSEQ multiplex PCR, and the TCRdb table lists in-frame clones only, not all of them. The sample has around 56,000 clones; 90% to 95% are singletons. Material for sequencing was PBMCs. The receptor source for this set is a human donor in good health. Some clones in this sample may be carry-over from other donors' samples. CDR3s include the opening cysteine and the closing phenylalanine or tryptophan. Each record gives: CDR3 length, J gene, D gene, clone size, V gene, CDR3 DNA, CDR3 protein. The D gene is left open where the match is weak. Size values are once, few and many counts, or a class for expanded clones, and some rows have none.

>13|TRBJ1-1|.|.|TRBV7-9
TGTGCCAGCAGCTTGGCAGGGTCCCCTGAAGCTTTCTTT
CASSLAGSPEAFF
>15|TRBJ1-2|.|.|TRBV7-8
TGTGCCAGCAGCTCATTTAATCCTGGACTTTATGGCTACACCTTC
CASSSFNPGLYGYTF
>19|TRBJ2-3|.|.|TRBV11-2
TGTGCCAGCAGCTTAGTTCCCCCTGGCGGCGCCCCCGTCACAGATACGCAGTATTTT
CASSLVPPGGAPVTDTQYF
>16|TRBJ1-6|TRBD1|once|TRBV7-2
TGTGCCAGCAGCTTAGACGTAGGACAGGGAAGTTCACCCCTCCACTTT
CASSLDVGQGSSPLHF
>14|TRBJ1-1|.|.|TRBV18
TGTGCCAGCTCACCACGAACAGGGCTCACTGAAGCTTTCTTT
CASSPRTGLTEAFF
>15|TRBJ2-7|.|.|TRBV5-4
TGTGCCAGCAGCCCCTCCGATGGCGGGGCGCACGAGCAGTACTTC
CASSPSDGGAHEQYF
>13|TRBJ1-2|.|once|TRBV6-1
TGTGCCAGCAGCAGGGGCTCGGAGGATGGCTACACCTTC
CASSRGSEDGYTF
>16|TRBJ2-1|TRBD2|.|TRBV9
TGTGCCAGCAGCGTTGGACTAGCGGGAGGGTACAATGAGCAGTTCTTC
CASSVGLAGGYNEQFF
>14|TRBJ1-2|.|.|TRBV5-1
TGCGCCAGCAACTCTCCCGACGGACTCTATGGCTACACCTTC
CASNSPDGLYGYTF
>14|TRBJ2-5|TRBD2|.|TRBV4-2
TGTGCCAGCAGCACCCGAGCGGGAGTAGAGACCCAGTACTTC
CASSTRAGVETQYF
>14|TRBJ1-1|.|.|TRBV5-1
TGCGCCAGCAGCTTGGGCAGGGGAAAGACTGAAGCTTTCTTT
CASSLGRGKTEAFF
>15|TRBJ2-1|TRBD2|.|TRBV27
TGTGCCAGCAGTTTCACCCAGCGGGGCATGAATGAGCAGTTCTTC
CASSFTQRGMNEQFF
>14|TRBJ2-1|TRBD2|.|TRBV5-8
TGTGCCAGCAGCTTCCTAGCGGGAGGGCATGAGCAGTTCTTC
CASSFLAGGHEQFF
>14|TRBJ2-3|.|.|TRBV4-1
TGCGCCAGCAGCCAGGCGGCGGGGCCAGATACGCAGTATTTT
CASSQAAGPDTQYF
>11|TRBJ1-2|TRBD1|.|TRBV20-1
TGCAGTGCCGAGAGGGGGCGAGGCTACACCTTC
CSAERGRGYTF
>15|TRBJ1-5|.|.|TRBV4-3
TGCGCCAGCAGCCAAGATAATCAGGGATACCAGCCCCAGCATTTT
CASSQDNQGYQPQHF
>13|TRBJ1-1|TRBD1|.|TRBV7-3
TGTGCCAGCAGCACAGGACAGGGGAATGAAGCTTTCTTT
CASSTGQGNEAFF
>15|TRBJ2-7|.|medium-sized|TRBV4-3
TGCGCCAGCAGCCAAGATATTACGGGAAACTACGAGCAGTACTTC
CASSQDITGNYEQYF
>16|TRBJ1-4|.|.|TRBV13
TGTGCCAGCAGCTTAAGACGGGGGACCCTTAATGAAAAACTGTTTTTT
CASSLRRGTLNEKLFF
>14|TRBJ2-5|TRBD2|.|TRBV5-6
TGTGCCAGCAGCTTGCCCGGGAGGTCAGAGACCCAGTACTTC
CASSLPGRSETQYF
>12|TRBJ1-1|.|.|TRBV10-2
TGCGCCAGCAGTCCCGGGGTGACTGAAGCTTTCTTT
CASSPGVTEAFF
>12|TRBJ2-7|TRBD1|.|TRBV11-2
TGTGCCAGCAGCCCACAGGGGTACGAGCAGTACTTC
CASSPQGYEQYF
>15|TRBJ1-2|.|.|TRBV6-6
TGTGCCAGCAGTTACTCGACGGGGGCTAACTATGGCTACACCTTC
CASSYSTGANYGYTF
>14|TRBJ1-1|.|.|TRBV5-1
TGCGCCAGCAGCTTGGGGGGGGGAGGCACTGAAGCTTTCTTT
CASSLGGGGTEAFF